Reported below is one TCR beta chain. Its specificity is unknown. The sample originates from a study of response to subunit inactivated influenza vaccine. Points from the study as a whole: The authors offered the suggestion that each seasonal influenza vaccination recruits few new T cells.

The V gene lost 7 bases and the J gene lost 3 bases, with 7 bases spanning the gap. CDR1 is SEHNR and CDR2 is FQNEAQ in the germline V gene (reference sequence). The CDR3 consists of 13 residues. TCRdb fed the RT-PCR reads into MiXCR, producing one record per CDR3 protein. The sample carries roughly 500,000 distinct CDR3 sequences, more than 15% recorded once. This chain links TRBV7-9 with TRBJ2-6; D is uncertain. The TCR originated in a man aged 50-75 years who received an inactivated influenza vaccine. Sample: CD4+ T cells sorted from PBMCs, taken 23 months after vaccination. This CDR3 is CASNSFGANVLTF. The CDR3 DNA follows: TGTGCCAGCAACTCTTTTGGGGCCAACGTCCTGACTTTC.